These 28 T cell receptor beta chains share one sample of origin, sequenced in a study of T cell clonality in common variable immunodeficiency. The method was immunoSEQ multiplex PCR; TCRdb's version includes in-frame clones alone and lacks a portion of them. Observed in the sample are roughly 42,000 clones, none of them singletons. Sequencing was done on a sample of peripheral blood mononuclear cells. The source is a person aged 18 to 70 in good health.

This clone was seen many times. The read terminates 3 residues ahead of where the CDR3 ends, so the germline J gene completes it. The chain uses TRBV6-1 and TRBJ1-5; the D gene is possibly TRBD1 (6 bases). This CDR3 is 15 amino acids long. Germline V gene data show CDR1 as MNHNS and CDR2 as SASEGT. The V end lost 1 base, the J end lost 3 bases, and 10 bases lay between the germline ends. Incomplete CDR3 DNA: TGTGCCAGCAGTGAAGAGACAGGCACCAATCAGCCC. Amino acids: CASSEETGTNQP. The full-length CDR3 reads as CASSEETGTNQPQHF.

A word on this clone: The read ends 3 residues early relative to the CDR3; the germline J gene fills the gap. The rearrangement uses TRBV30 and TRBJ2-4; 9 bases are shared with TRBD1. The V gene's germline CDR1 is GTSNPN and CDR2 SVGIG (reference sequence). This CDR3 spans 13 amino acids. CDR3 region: CAWSEQGARGQYF. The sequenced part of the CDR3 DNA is TGTGCCTGGAGTGAACAGGGGGCTCGGGGT.

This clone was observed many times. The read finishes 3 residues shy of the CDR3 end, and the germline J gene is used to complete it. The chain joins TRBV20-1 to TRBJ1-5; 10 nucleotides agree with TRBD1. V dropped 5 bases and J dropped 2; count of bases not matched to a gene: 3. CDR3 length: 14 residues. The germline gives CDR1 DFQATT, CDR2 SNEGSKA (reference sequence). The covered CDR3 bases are TGCAGTGCTGGGGACAGGGGAGGCAATCAGCCC. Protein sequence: CSAGDRGGNQP. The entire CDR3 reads CSAGDRGGNQPQHF.

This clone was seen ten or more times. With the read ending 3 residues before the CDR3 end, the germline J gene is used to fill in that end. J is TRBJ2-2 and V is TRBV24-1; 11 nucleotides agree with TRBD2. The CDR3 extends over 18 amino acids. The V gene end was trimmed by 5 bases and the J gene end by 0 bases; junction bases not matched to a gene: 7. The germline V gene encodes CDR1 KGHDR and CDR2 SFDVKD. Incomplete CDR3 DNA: TGTGCCACCAGTGTTGAACTAGCGGGGGCTTCGAACACCGGGGAG. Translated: CATSVELAGASNTGE. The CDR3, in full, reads CATSVELAGASNTGELFF.

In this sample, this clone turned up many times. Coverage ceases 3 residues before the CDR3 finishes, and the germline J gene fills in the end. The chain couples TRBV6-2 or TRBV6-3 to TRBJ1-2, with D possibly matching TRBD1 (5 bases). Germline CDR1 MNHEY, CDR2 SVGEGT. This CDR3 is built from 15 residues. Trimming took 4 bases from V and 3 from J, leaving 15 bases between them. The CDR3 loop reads CASSWGIGRDYGYTF. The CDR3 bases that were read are TGTGCCAGCAGTTGGGGAATCGGCAGGGACTATGGC.

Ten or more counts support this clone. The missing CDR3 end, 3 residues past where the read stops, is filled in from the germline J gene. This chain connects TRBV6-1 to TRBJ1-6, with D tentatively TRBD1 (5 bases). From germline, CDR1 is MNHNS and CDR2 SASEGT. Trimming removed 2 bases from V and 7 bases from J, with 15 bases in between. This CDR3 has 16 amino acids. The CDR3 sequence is CASSENPGSGNSPLHF. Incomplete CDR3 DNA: TGTGCCAGCAGTGAAAACCCTGGGTCAGGGAATTCACCC.

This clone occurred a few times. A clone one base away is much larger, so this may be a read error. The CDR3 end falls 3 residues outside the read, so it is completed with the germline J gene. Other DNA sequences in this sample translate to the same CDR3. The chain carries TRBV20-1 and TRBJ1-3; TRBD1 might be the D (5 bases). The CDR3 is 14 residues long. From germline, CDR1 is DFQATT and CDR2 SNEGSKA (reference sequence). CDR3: CSARPQDMGNTIYF. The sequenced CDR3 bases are TGCAGTGCTAGACCACAGGACATGGGAAACACT.

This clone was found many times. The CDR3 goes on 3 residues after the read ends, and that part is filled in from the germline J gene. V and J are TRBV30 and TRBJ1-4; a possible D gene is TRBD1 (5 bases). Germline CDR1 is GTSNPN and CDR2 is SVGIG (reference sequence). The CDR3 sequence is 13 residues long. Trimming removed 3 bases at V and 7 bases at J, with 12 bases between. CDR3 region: CAWSGQGGEKLFF. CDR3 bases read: TGTGCCTGGAGCGGGCAGGGCGGTGAAAAA.

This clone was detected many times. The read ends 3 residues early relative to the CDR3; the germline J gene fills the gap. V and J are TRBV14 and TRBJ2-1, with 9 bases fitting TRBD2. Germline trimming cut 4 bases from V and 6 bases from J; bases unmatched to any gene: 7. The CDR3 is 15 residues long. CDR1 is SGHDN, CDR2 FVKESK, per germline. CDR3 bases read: TGTGCCAGCAGCCTGCGGGGACTAGCAACCAATGAG. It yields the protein CASSLRGLATNE. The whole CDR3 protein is CASSLRGLATNEQFF.

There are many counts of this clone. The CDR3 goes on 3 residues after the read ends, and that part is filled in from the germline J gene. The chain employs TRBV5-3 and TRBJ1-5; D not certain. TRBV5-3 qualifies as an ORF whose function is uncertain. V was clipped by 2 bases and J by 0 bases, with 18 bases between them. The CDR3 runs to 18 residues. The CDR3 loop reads CARSFPARHVNSNQPQHF. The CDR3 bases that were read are TGTGCCAGAAGCTTCCCAGCCAGGCACGTGAATAGCAATCAGCCC.

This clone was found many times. CDR3 bases read: TGTGCCACCTCTAGGACAGGCGGGGAGACC. Protein sequence: CATSRTGGET. The whole CDR3 is CATSRTGGETQYF. The chain links TRBV24-1 to TRBJ2-5; 7 nucleotides line up with TRBD1. The read ends 3 residues shy of where the CDR3 ends; the end is completed using the germline J gene. The J segment lost 5 bases and the V segment lost 9 bases, leaving 8 bases of the junction unmatched. CDR1 KGHDR and CDR2 SFDVKD come from the germline V gene. This CDR3 region has 13 residues.

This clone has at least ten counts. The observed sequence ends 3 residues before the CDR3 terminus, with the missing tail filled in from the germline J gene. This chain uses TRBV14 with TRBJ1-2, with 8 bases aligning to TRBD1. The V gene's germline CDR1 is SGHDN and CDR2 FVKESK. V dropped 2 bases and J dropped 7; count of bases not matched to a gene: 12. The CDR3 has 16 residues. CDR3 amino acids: CASSQKNRGMARGYTF. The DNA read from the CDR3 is TGTGCCAGCAGCCAAAAGAACAGGGGGATGGCGCGTGGC.

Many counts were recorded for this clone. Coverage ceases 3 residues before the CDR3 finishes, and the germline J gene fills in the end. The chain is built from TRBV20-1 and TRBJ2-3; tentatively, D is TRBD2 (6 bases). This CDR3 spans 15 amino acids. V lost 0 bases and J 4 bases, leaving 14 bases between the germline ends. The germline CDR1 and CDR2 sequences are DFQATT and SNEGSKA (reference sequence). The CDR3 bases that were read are TGCAGTGCTAGAGATATGGCGGGGTCAGCAGATACG. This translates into CSARDMAGSADT. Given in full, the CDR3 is CSARDMAGSADTQYF.

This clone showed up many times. The CDR3 bases that were read are TGCAGTGCTAGGCCCAGGGTCTGGGGTAGCACAGATACG. It encodes CSARPRVWGSTDT. In full, the CDR3 reads CSARPRVWGSTDTQYF. The chain joins TRBV20-1 to TRBJ2-3, with D possibly TRBD1 on 5 matching bases. The read falls 3 residues short of the CDR3 end, and the missing part is taken from the germline J gene. The CDR3 has 16 residues. Trimming stripped 3 bases from V and 0 bases from J, with 16 bases between. Germline lookup yields CDR1 DFQATT and CDR2 SNEGSKA (reference sequence).

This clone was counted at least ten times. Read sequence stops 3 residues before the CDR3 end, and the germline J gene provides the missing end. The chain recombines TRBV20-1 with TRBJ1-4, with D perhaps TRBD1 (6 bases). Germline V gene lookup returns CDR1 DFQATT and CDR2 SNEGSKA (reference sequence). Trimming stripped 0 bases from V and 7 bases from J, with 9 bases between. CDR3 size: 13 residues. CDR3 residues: CSAREAGVEKLFF. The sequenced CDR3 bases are TGCAGTGCTAGAGAGGCAGGGGTTGAAAAA.

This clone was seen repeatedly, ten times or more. The DNA read from the CDR3 is TGTGCCACCTCCCGCGGACAGGGGGCCGGTACCGGGGAG. Translating gives CATSRGQGAGTGE. The whole CDR3 sequence reads CATSRGQGAGTGELFF. The chain combines TRBV19 with TRBJ2-2, with 11 bases aligning to TRBD1. With the read ending 3 residues before the CDR3 end, the germline J gene is used to fill in that end. The CDR3 spans 16 residues. The junction had 12 bases not matched to a gene; V was cut back by 10 bases and J by 5 bases. Germline V CDR1 and CDR2: LNHDA, SQIVND (reference sequence). Using reference TRBV19 and TRBJ2-2 for the parts outside the CDR3, the full variable domain is DGGITQSPKYLFRKEGQNVTLSCEQNLNHDAMYWYRQDPGQGLRLIYYSQIVNDFQKGDIAEGYSVSREKKESFPLTVTSAQKNPTAFYLCATSRGQGAGTGELFFGEGSRLTVL.

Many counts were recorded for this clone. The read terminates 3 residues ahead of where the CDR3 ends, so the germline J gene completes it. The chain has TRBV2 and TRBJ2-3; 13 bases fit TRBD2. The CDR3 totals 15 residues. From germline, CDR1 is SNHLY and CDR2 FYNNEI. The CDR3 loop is CASSAGTSGTQTQYF. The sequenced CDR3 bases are TGTGCCAGCAGTGCCGGGACTAGCGGGACACAAACG.

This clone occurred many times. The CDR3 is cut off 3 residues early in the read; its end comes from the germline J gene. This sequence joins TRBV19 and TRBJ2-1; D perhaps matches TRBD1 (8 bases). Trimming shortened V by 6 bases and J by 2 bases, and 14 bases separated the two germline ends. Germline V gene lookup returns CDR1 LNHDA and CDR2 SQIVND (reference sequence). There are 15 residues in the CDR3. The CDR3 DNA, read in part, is TGTGCCAGTAGCACCACAGGGGGGGCCTACAATGAG. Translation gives CASSTTGGAYNE. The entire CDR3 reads CASSTTGGAYNEQFF.

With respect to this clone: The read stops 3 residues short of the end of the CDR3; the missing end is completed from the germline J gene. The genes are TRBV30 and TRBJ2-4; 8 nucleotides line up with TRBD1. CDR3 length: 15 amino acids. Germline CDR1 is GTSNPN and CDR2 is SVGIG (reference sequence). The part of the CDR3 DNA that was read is TGTGCCTGGAGTGTACTCCAGCAGGGGGCGAAGGGT. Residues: CAWSVLQQGAKG. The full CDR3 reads CAWSVLQQGAKGQYF.

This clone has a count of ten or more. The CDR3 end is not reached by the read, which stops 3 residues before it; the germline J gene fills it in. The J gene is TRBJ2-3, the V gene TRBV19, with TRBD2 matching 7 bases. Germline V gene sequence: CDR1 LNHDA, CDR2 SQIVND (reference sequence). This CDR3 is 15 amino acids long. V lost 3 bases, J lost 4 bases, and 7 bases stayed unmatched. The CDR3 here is CASSIQRDSPDTQYF. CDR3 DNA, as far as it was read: TGTGCCAGTAGTATCCAGCGGGACTCCCCAGATACG. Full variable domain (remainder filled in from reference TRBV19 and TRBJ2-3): DGGITQSPKYLFRKEGQNVTLSCEQNLNHDAMYWYRQDPGQGLRLIYYSQIVNDFQKGDIAEGYSVSREKKESFPLTVTSAQKNPTAFYLCASSIQRDSPDTQYFGPGTRLTVL.

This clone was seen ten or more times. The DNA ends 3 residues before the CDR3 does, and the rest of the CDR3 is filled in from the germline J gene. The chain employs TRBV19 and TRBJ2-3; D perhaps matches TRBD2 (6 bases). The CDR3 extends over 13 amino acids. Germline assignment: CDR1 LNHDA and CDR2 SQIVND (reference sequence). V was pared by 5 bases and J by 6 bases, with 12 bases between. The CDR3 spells CASSPTRADTQYF. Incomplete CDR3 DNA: TGTGCCAGTAGTCCGACTAGAGCTGATACG. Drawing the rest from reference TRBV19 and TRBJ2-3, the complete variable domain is DGGITQSPKYLFRKEGQNVTLSCEQNLNHDAMYWYRQDPGQGLRLIYYSQIVNDFQKGDIAEGYSVSREKKESFPLTVTSAQKNPTAFYLCASSPTRADTQYFGPGTRLTVL.

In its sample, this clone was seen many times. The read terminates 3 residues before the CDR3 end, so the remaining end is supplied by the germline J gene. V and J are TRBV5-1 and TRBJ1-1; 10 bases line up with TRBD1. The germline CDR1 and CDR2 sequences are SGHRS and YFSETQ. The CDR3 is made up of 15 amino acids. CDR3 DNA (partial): TGCGCCAGCAGCCCGGGACAGGGGATGCCAGACGGA. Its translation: CASSPGQGMPDG. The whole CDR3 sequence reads CASSPGQGMPDGAFF.

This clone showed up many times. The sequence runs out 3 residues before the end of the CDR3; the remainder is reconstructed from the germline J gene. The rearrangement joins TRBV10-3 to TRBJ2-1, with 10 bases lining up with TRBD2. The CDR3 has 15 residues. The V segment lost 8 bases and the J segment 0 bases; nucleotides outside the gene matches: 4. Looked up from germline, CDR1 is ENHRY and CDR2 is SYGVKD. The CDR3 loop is CAISSGSPSYNEQFF. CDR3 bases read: TGTGCCATCTCTAGCGGGAGCCCCTCCTACAATGAG.

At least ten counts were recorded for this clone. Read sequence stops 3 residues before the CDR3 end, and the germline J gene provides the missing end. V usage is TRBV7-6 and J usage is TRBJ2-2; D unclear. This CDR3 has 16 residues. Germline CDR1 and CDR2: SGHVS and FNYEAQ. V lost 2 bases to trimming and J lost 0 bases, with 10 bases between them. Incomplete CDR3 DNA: TGTGCCAGCAGCTTACTAACGGTCGCGAACACCGGGGAG. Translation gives CASSLLTVANTGE. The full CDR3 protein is CASSLLTVANTGELFF.

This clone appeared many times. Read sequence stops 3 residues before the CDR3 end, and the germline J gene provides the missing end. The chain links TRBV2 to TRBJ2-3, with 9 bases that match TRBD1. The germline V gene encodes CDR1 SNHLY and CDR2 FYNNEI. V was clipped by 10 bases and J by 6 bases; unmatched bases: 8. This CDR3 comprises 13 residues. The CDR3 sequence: CATLGQGWDTQYF. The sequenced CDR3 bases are TGTGCCACTCTCGGACAGGGGTGGGATACG.

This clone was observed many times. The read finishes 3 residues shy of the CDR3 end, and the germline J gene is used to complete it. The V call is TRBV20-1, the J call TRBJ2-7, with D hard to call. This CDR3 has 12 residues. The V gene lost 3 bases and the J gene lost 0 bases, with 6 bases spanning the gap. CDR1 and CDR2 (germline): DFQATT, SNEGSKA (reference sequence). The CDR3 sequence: CSASQDSYEQYF. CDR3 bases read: TGCAGTGCTAGTCAGGACTCCTACGAG.

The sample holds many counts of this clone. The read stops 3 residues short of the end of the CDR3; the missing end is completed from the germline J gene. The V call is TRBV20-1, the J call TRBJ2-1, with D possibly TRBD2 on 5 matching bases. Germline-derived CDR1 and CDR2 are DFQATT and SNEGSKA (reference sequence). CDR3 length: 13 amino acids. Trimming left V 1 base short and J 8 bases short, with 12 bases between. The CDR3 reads CSARGLALDEQFF. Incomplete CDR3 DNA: TGCAGTGCTAGAGGCCTAGCTCTCGATGAG.

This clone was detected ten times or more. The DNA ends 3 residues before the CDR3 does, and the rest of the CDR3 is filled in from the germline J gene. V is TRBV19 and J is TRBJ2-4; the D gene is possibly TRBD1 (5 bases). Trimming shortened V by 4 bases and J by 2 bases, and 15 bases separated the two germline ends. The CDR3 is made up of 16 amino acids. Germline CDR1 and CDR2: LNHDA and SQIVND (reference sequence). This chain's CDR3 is CASSTSRGVTKNIQYF. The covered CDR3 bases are TGTGCCAGTAGTACCTCTAGGGGCGTAACCAAAAACATT.